Listed here is a single T cell receptor beta chain. Its antigen is undetermined. Treatment in this sample: oral pan-JAK inhibitor, 5-10 mg twice daily. Sequencing used cDNA as its template, made by extracting RNA and reverse transcribing it. Only in-frame clones appear in the TCRdb table, and some are missing; sequencing was by immunoSEQ multiplex PCR. The sample carries 250,000 to 350,000 clones, about 62% recorded once. This record belongs to a study of CD8+ T cells in alopecia areata. Turning to the study itself: Treated patients received oral tofacitinib, 5 to 10 mg twice daily. The study's findings and limits: Uncertainty remains about how baseline CD8+ expansion links to response, with one nonresponder. More clonal than normal scalp was lesional scalp, particularly alopecia totalis/universalis.

Germline CDR1 is SGHVS and CDR2 is FNYEAQ. With V trimmed by 5 bases and J by 8 bases, 15 bases remained unmatched. This CDR3 has 17 amino acids. The V call is TRBV7-6, the J call TRBJ2-3; 11 nucleotides match TRBD2. The clonotype comes from a human donor with alopecia areata. The material was CD4+ T cells sorted from blood, obtained at roughly week 53, from a patient treated with tofacitinib. The chain's CDR3 is CASSPASGGTFLGTQYF. DNA of the CDR3: TGTGCCAGCAGCCCCGCTAGCGGGGGGACTTTCTTGGGTACGCAGTATTTT.